This T cell receptor beta chain was profiled in a study of blood T cell repertoires in COVID-19. On the study more broadly: Samples taken during acute and convalescent COVID-19 were collected in the United States, Italy and Spain. PBMCs, B-cell-depleted T cells, or T cells were the source of the cDNA or gDNA that made up the material.

Original handling: Researchers report that nucleated cell counts were estimated from reference gene primer amplification. This table comes from immunoSEQ multiplex PCR, and its TCRdb copy is limited to in-frame clones, with some not included. The D gene and trimming were derived from the DNA, and the V and J assignments and clone size from that table. The profile shows roughly 100,000 clones, about 87% of them singletons. CDR1 and CDR2 from the germline V gene are SGHAT and FQNNGV. The CDR3 is made up of 16 amino acids. After removal of 1 base from V and 4 bases from J, the junction contained 9 bases not matched to a gene.

Sample: peripheral blood. The sequence was obtained from a human donor in a cohort sampled during active or convalescent COVID-19. The chain is built from TRBV11-2 and TRBJ2-7, with 8 bases identical to TRBD2. The CDR3, as DNA: TGTGCCAGCAGCTTAGCTGGGCGGGGGGCCCGGTACGAGCAGTACTTC. Amino acids: CASSLAGRGARYEQYF.